The TCR beta chain under discussion was sequenced for a study of Graves' ophthalmopathy and Graves' hyperthyroidism. The wider study: Blood was drawn at initial diagnosis, before any treatment.

This clonotype occurred many times. The antigen is unknown. Germline V gives CDR1 DFQATT, CDR2 SNEGSKA (reference sequence). The CDR3 contains 14 residues. The ends lost 6 bases at V and 4 bases at J; junction bases unmatched: 10. Findings and limits, study-wide: Ophthalmopathy progression was predicted with approximately 64% sensitivity and about 72% specificity. Blood repertoires reportedly contained most expanded thyroid clonotypes above 0.001 frequency.

In this cohort's terms, stable hyperthyroidism meant no ophthalmopathy by 18 months of follow-up. Amplification of TCR beta CDR3 regions used RNA transcripts. An opening RT-PCR round employed HTBI primers and preceded a second-round multiplex PCR. TCRdb independently ran MiXCR on the multiplex PCR reads; one entry per CDR3 protein. In the table there are some 370,000 distinct CDR3 sequences, approximately 17% of which are singletons. The chain has TRBV20-1 and TRBJ2-5; 8 bases agree with TRBD2. Input material: peripheral blood. The receptor comes from an adult woman with stable Graves' hyperthyroidism. In DNA form, the CDR3 reads TGCAGTGCCGCGTCCGGGAGGGCCTCAGAGACCCAGTACTTC. As protein: CSAASGRASETQYF.